This T cell receptor beta chain was identified during a study of cytomegalovirus exposure and HLA in healthy donors. Notes on the study in general: In a later analysis, common viral pathogens appeared linked to several of the most significant clusters.

13 Jbeta primers and 60 Vbeta primers were used for the PCR. Repertoires were generated with immunoSEQ multiplex PCR, while TCRdb's copy carries only in-frame clones and drops some. The sample has some 120,000 clones, roughly 82% seen once. The CDR3 runs to 14 residues. V trimming: 7 bases; J trimming: 5 bases; junction bases outside the gene matches: 10. CDR1 and CDR2 from the germline V gene are LNHDA and SQIVND (reference sequence). Points on this clone: The antigen remains undetermined.

The chain has TRBV19 and TRBJ1-2; 7 bases line up with TRBD1. The receptor's source is a male donor in good health and CMV-seropositive. The material sequenced was PBMCs. The CDR3 is CASNQEGQRYGYTF. The DNA of the CDR3 is TGTGCCAGTAACCAAGAGGGACAGCGGTATGGCTACACCTTC. The variable domain in full, with the rest retrieved from reference TRBV19 and TRBJ1-2, is DGGITQSPKYLFRKEGQNVTLSCEQNLNHDAMYWYRQDPGQGLRLIYYSQIVNDFQKGDIAEGYSVSREKKESFPLTVTSAQKNPTAFYLCASNQEGQRYGYTFGSGTRLTVV.